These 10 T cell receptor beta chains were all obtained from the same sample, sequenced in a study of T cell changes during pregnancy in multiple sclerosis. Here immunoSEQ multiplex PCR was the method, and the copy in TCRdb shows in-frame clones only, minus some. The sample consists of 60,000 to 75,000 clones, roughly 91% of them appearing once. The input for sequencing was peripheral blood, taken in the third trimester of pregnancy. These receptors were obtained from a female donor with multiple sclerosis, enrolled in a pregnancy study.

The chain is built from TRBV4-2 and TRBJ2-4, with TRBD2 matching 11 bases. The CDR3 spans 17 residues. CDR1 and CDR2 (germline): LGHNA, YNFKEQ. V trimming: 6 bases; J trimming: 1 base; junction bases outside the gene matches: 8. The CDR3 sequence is CASSGSGGALAKNIQYF. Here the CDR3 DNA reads TGTGCCAGCAGTGGTAGCGGGGGGGCGTTGGCCAAAAACATTCAGTACTTC.

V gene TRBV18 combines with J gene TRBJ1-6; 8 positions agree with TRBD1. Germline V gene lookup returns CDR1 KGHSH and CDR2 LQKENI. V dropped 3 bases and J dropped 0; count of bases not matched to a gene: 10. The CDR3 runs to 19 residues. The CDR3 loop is CASSPYPTGGSSYNSPLHF. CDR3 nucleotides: TGTGCCAGCTCACCTTACCCAACAGGGGGTAGCTCCTATAATTCACCCCTCCACTTT.

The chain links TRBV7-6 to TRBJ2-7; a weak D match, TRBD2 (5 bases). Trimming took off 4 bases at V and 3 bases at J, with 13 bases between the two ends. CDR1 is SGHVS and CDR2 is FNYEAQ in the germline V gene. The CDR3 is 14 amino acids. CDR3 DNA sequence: TGTGCCAGCAGCTACCGGACGGGGAACTACGAGCAGTACTTC. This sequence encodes CASSYRTGNYEQYF.

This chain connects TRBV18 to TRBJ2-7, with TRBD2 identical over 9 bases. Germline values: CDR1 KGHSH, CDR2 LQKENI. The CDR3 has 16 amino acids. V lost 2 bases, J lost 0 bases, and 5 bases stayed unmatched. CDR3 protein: CASSPNQAGGSYEQYF. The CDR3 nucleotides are TGTGCCAGCTCACCAAATCAAGCGGGGGGCTCCTACGAGCAGTACTTC.

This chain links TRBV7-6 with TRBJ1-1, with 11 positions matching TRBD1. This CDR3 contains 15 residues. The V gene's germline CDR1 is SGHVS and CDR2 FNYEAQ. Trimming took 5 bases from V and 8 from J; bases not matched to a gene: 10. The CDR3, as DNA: TGTGCCAGCAGCCGGGACTGGGGACAGGGGGGAGAAGCTTTCTTT. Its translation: CASSRDWGQGGEAFF.

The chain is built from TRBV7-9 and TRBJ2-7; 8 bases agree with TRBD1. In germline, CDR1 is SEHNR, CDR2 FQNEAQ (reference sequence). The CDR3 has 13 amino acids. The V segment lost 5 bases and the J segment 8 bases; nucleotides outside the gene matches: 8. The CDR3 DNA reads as TGTGCCAGCAGCCCAGGACAGGGAATTCAGCAGTACTTC. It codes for CASSPGQGIQQYF.

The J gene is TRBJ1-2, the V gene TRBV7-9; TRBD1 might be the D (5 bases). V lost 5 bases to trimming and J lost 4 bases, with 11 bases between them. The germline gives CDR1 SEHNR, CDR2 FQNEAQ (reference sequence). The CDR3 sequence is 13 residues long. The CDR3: CASSPGGTYGYTF. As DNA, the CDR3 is TGTGCCAGCAGCCCGGGGGGAACCTATGGCTACACCTTC.

The CDR3 spells CAPRGWSGTDTQYF. The CDR3 nucleotides are TGTGCCCCCCGGGGGTGGTCGGGCACAGATACGCAGTATTTT. J is TRBJ2-3 and V is TRBV7-9, with D possibly TRBD2 on 6 matching bases. Between the trimmed V and J ends, which lost 11 bases and 1 base, there was a span of 16 bases. The CDR3 sequence is 14 residues long. Per germline, CDR1 SEHNR and CDR2 FQNEAQ (reference sequence).

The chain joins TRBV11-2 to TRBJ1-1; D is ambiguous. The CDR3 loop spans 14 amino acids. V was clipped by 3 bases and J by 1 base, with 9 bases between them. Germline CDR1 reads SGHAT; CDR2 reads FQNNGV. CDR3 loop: CASSFRGPNTEAFF. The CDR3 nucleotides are TGTGCCAGCAGCTTTCGGGGTCCGAACACTGAAGCTTTCTTT.

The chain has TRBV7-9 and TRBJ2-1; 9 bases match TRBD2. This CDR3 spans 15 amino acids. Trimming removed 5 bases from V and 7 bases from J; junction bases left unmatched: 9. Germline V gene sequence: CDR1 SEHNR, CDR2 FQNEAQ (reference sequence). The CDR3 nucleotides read TGTGCCAGCAGCCCGCGCGGGGGGGAAGAAAATGAGCAGTTCTTC. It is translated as CASSPRGGEENEQFF. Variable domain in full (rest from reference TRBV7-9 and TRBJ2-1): DTGVSQNPRHKITKRGQNVTFRCDPISEHNRLYWYRQTLGQGPEFLTYFQNEAQLEKSRLLSDRFSAERPKGSFSTLEIQRTEQGDSAMYLCASSPRGGEENEQFFGPGTRLTVL.